This TCR beta chain emerged from a study of PD-L1 blockade in urothelial cancer. Study at large: Patients commenced intravenous atezolizumab, 1,200 mg every 3 weeks, in the mid-2010s. Blood samples had a median of approximately 150,000 T cells, 75,000 or so unique TCRs, and clonality about 0.074.

TCRdb's table, derived via immunoSEQ multiplex PCR, lists solely in-frame clones and lacks some. This sample has about 45,000 clones, with roughly 78% found just once. A few counts support this clone. Sample time point: peripheral blood 6 weeks after treatment start. The sequenced sample was PBMCs, obtained around atezolizumab (anti-PD-L1) treatment. The TCR sequence derives from a man in his sixties with urothelial cancer.

The CDR3 DNA is TGTGCCAGCAGTTTATCAGGCAGGTCCTATGGCTACACCTTC. It yields the protein CASSLSGRSYGYTF. This sequence joins TRBV27 and TRBJ1-2; D uncertain. V lost 0 bases, J lost 4 bases, and 9 bases lay in between. Per germline, CDR1 MNHEY and CDR2 SMNVEV (reference sequence). There are 14 residues in the CDR3.